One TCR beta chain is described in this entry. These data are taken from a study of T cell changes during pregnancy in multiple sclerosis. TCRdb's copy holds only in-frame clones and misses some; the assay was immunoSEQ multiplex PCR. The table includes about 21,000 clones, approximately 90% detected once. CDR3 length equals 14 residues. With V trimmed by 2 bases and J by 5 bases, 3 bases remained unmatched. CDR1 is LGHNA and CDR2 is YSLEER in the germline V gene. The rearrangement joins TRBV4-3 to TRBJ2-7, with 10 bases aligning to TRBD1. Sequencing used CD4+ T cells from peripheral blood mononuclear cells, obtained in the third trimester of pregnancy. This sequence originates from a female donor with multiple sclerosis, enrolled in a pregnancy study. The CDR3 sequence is CASSQLTGGDEQYF. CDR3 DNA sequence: TGCGCCAGCAGCCAACTGACAGGGGGCGACGAGCAGTACTTC.